A selection of T cell receptor beta chains follows, all from one sample in a study of blood T cell repertoires in COVID-19. The data were produced by immunoSEQ multiplex PCR, yet TCRdb's version contains in-frame clones alone and is incomplete. The sample records 300,000 to 400,000 clones, over 85% being singletons. Sequenced sample: PBMCs or T cells enriched from blood (not recorded which). The source is a man in his sixties who had recovered from COVID-19. CDR3s include the opening cysteine and the closing phenylalanine or tryptophan. D genes are given only for firm matches. Rows give clone size only sometimes, using once, few, many, or a class for an expanded clone.

d_call	clone_size	v_call	j_call	cdr3_nt	cdr3_aa
-	-	TRBV7-6	TRBJ1-2	TGTGCCAGCAGCTTAGATGGGGGGATCTATGGCTACACCTTC	CASSLDGGIYGYTF
-	-	TRBV7-9	TRBJ1-1	TGTGCCAGCAGCTATTTCAGGGACATGAACACTGAAGCTTTCTTT	CASSYFRDMNTEAFF
-	once	TRBV2	TRBJ2-1	TGTGCCCAAGATACAGGACAGACCAATGAGCAGTTCTTC	CAQDTGQTNEQFF
TRBD1	-	TRBV14	TRBJ1-2	TGTGCCAGCAGCCCCCGACAGGGGGATGGCTACACCTTC	CASSPRQGDGYTF
-	-	TRBV7-3	TRBJ2-2	TGTGCCAGCAGCCCCCGGAGTTTTCCCGGGGAGCTGTTTTTT	CASSPRSFPGELFF
TRBD2	-	TRBV2	TRBJ2-7	TGTGCCAGCAGGGGGACTAGCGGGAGCTACGAGCAGTACTTC	CASRGTSGSYEQYF
-	-	TRBV4-2	TRBJ2-3	TGTGCCAGCAGCCAAACGGCGGGAACTGGAGATACGCAGTATTTT	CASSQTAGTGDTQYF
-	once	TRBV10-2	TRBJ1-5	TGCGCCAGCCACCCGGGGGGGGTTCAGCCCCAGCATTTT	CASHPGGVQPQHF
-	once	TRBV5-1	TRBJ1-4	TGCGCCAGCAGCCGAGGCAGGGGTACCCTTGCAACTAATGAAAAACTGTTTTTT	CASSRGRGTLATNEKLFF
-	-	TRBV4-1	TRBJ1-1	TGCGCCAGCAGCCATTACAGCGGCCGGACTGAAGCTTTCTTT	CASSHYSGRTEAFF
-	once	TRBV29-1	TRBJ2-3	TGCAGCGTTGGAGGGCTCACTAGCACAGATACGCAGTATTTT	CSVGGLTSTDTQYF
TRBD1	-	TRBV5-1	TRBJ2-7	TGCGCCAGCAGCTGGAGACAGGGAACGTACGAGCAGTACTTC	CASSWRQGTYEQYF
TRBD1	-	TRBV7-2	TRBJ1-1	TGTGCCAGCAGCAAGAACAGGGGGGGAATGAACACTGAAGCTTTCTTT	CASSKNRGGMNTEAFF
TRBD1	-	TRBV18	TRBJ1-2	TGTGCCAGCTCACCATTGGGACAGAAATTTTATGGCTACACCTTC	CASSPLGQKFYGYTF
-	-	TRBV7-2	TRBJ1-6	TGTGCCAGCAGCTTAGTAGGGGCTTATAATTCACCCCTCCACTTT	CASSLVGAYNSPLHF
-	-	TRBV4-1	TRBJ1-6	TGCGCCAGCAGCCTCCAATTGCTCACAGATAATTCACCCCTCCACTTT	CASSLQLLTDNSPLHF
TRBD1	once	TRBV9	TRBJ2-5	TGTGCCAGCAGCCTCACAGGGGGCTGGGAGACCCAGTACTTC	CASSLTGGWETQYF
TRBD1	-	TRBV5-1	TRBJ2-5	TGCGCCAGCCGGGCGACAGGGCAAGAGACCCAGTACTTC	CASRATGQETQYF
TRBD1	-	TRBV5-4	TRBJ1-2	TGTGCCAGCACCCGACAGGGACTCACGGCTCGTGGCTACACCTTC	CASTRQGLTARGYTF
-	-	TRBV20-1	TRBJ1-5	TGCAGTGCTAGTCGGGAGTCCCGCGCAAGTCCCCAGCATTTT	CSASRESRASPQHF
-	-	TRBV15	TRBJ2-6	TGTGCCACCAGCAGAGAAGGAGGGTTCGGGGCCAACGTCCTGACTTTC	CATSREGGFGANVLTF
TRBD2	-	TRBV19	TRBJ2-4	TGTGCCAGTAGTAAATGGACTAGCGGGAATAGTGAAAACATTCAGTACTTC	CASSKWTSGNSENIQYF
-	-	TRBV19	TRBJ1-1	TGTGCCAGTAGTATAGGGAGGACTGAAGCTTTCTTT	CASSIGRTEAFF
-	once	TRBV3-1/TRBV3-2	TRBJ2-1	TGTGCCAGCAGCCAAGGACTTCTACACCAGTTCTTC	CASSQGLLHQFF
-	-	TRBV18	TRBJ2-3	TGTGCCAGCTCACCCCCGGCAGGGCCAGATACGCAGTATTTT	CASSPPAGPDTQYF
-	-	TRBV30	TRBJ1-5	TGTGCCTGTTGTAGAGGTCAGCCCCAGCATTTT	CACCRGQPQHF
-	-	TRBV7-2	TRBJ1-2	TGTGCCAGCAGGCCGGGAACCAATGTTGATGGCTACACCTTC	CASRPGTNVDGYTF
-	-	TRBV6-5	TRBJ1-2	TGTGCCAGCAGTTACCTCCGCCCGGAGTATGGCTACACCTTC	CASSYLRPEYGYTF
TRBD1	-	TRBV29-1	TRBJ2-1	TGCAGCGTTGGGGGACTGGAGGGGACAGGGTCCTACAATGAGCAGTTCTTC	CSVGGLEGTGSYNEQFF
-	-	TRBV5-1	TRBJ1-2	TGCGCCAGCAGCTTGTCAGTGGTGGACTATGGCTACACCTTC	CASSLSVVDYGYTF
TRBD2	-	TRBV5-1	TRBJ2-7	TGCGCCAGCAGCTTGGGAGCGGGAGGGCCGAATCCCTACGAGCAGTACTTC	CASSLGAGGPNPYEQYF
-	-	TRBV7-2	TRBJ2-3	TGTGCCAGCAGCTTAACTATCGCAGATACGCAGTATTTT	CASSLTIADTQYF
-	once	TRBV4-3	TRBJ2-3	TGCGCCAGCAGCCAAGGAATTAGCGGTAGCACAGATACGCAGTATTTT	CASSQGISGSTDTQYF
-	-	TRBV10-1	TRBJ2-5	TGCGCCAGCAGTGAGTCGGTCAGGGCTGGGGAGACCCAGTACTTC	CASSESVRAGETQYF
TRBD1	-	TRBV6-2/TRBV6-3	TRBJ1-5	TGTGCCAGCAGTTACGAAGACCGGGACAGACCCAATCAGCCCCAGCATTTT	CASSYEDRDRPNQPQHF
-	many	TRBV3-1/TRBV3-2	TRBJ1-3	TGTGCCAGCAGCCTCCTAAACACCATATATTTT	CASSLLNTIYF
-	-	TRBV7-9	TRBJ1-1	TGTGCCAGCAGCGGAACCAGGGTTGTGGAGACTGAAGCTTTCTTT	CASSGTRVVETEAFF
-	once	TRBV2	TRBJ2-2	TGTGCCAGCAGTGAGAGGACATTTAACACCGGGGAGCTGTTTTTT	CASSERTFNTGELFF
-	-	TRBV11-2	TRBJ2-7	TGTGCCAGCAGCTTAGATTACCAGTCCTACGAGCAGTACTTC	CASSLDYQSYEQYF
TRBD2	-	TRBV27	TRBJ2-7	TGTGCCAGCAGTTTGCTAGCGGGAGCCGACGAGCAGTACTTC	CASSLLAGADEQYF
-	-	TRBV11-3	TRBJ2-6	TGTGCCAGCAGCATAGGAGGGTATGATCATTTTGGGGCCAACGTCCTGACTTTC	CASSIGGYDHFGANVLTF
TRBD1	-	TRBV12-3/TRBV12-4	TRBJ1-2	TGTGCCAGCAGCCCCGGACAGGGCTTGGGCTACACCTTC	CASSPGQGLGYTF
TRBD1	few	TRBV6-5	TRBJ1-1	TGTGCCAGCAGTTTCCGGGACAGGGGTTCGACAAGAGCTTTCTTT	CASSFRDRGSTRAFF
-	-	TRBV9	TRBJ2-3	TGTGCCAGCAGCGGAGGGGATACGCAGTATTTT	CASSGGDTQYF
-	-	TRBV5-1	TRBJ2-3	TGCGCCAGCAGCAAAGGACAGAGCACAGATACGCAGTATTTT	CASSKGQSTDTQYF
TRBD2	-	TRBV6-5	TRBJ2-7	TGTGCCAGCAGTACTAGCGGGAGGGCCCCCTACGAGCAGTACTTC	CASSTSGRAPYEQYF
-	-	TRBV15	TRBJ1-5	TGTGCCACCAGCCCTGGACTGCTCAATCAGCCCCAGCATTTT	CATSPGLLNQPQHF
TRBD1	-	TRBV7-9	TRBJ1-1	TGTGCCAGCAGCCTAGCGGGACAGGGTGAAAGCGGAGCTTTCTTT	CASSLAGQGESGAFF
-	-	TRBV27	TRBJ1-5	TGTGCCAGCAGTTTCTCGGGGAGAAGCAATCAGCCCCAGCATTTT	CASSFSGRSNQPQHF
-	-	TRBV27	TRBJ2-7	TGTGCCAGCAGACGAAGCTTCGTGGGAGACTACGAGCAGTACTTC	CASRRSFVGDYEQYF
-	-	TRBV9	TRBJ1-6	TGTGCCAGCAGCGTAGCTGAGTTAGCATATTCACCCCTCCACTTT	CASSVAELAYSPLHF
-	once	TRBV2	TRBJ2-7	TGTGCCAGCAGTGAAGGGGCCAGTTTCTACGAGCAGTACTTC	CASSEGASFYEQYF
-	once	TRBV3-1/TRBV3-2	TRBJ1-3	TGTGCCAGCAGCCAAGATTCGACAGATACCTCTGGAAACACCATATATTTT	CASSQDSTDTSGNTIYF
TRBD1	-	TRBV7-8	TRBJ2-7	TGTGCCAGCACCCGGGACAGGTTTTACGAGCAGTACTTC	CASTRDRFYEQYF
-	-	TRBV27	TRBJ2-2	TGTGCCAGCAGTCGTACTAGTTACGGGGAGCTGTTTTTT	CASSRTSYGELFF
TRBD2	-	TRBV25-1	TRBJ2-1	TGTGCCACACAGAGGGACTACCTTTACAATGAGCAGTTCTTC	CATQRDYLYNEQFF
TRBD1	once	TRBV3-1/TRBV3-2	TRBJ1-3	TGTGCCAGCAGCCATTCGCAGGGGGCTCGTGGAAACACCATATATTTT	CASSHSQGARGNTIYF
TRBD2	-	TRBV7-8	TRBJ2-7	TGTGCCAGCAGTGTCGGACTAGCCTCCTACGAGCAGTACTTC	CASSVGLASYEQYF
TRBD2	few	TRBV4-2	TRBJ2-2	TGTGCCAGCAGCCAACTTAGCGGGAGAAGCACCGGGGAGCTGTTTTTT	CASSQLSGRSTGELFF